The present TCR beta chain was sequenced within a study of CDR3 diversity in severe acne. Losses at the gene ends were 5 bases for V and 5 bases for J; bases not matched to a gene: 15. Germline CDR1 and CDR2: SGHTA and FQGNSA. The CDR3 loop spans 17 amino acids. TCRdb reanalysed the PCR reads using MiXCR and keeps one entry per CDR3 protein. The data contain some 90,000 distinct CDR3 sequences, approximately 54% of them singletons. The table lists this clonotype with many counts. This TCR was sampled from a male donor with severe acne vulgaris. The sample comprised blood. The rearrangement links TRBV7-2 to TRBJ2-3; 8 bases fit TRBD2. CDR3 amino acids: CASSPGQGSGKVDTQYF. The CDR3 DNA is TGTGCCAGCAGCCCGGGGCAGGGTAGCGGGAAAGTAGATACGCAGTATTTT. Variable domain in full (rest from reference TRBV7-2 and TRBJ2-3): GAGVSQSPSNKVTEKGKDVELRCDPISGHTALYWYRQSLGQGLEFLIYFQGNSAPDKSGLPSDRFSAERTGGSVSTLTIQRTQQEDSAVYLCASSPGQGSGKVDTQYFGPGTRLTVL.